This entry lists 15 T cell receptor beta chains sequenced from one sample in a study of T cells after yellow fever vaccination. Each CDR3 protein is one row after TCRdb ran MiXCR on the 5' RACE reads. The sample carries some 350,000 distinct CDR3 sequences, more than 9% recorded once. The sequenced sample was PBMCs, obtained on the day of the first yellow fever vaccination. Receptor source: a man between 18 and 35 years old who received the YFV17D yellow fever vaccine.

The V gene is TRBV5-1, the J gene TRBJ1-3; D gene unclear. Germline values: CDR1 SGHRS, CDR2 YFSETQ. Deletions cut 0 bases from V and 3 bases from J, with 13 bases between. The CDR3 has 16 residues. The CDR3 loop is CASSLGAKASGNTIYF. Here the CDR3 DNA reads TGCGCCAGCAGCTTGGGGGCAAAAGCGAGTGGAAACACCATATATTTT.

This clonotype has a handful of counts. The chain uses TRBV6-1 and TRBJ2-7; 9 bases line up with TRBD2. Trimming removed 6 bases from V and 2 bases from J; junction bases left unmatched: 20. CDR1 is MNHNS and CDR2 is SASEGT in the germline V gene. The CDR3 runs 19 residues. CDR3 nucleotide sequence: TGTGCCAGCAGCCTTAAATACACCAAAGCTAGCGGGGATCCCTACGAGCAGTACGTC. Translation: CASSLKYTKASGDPYEQYV.

The V and J genes are TRBV9 and TRBJ2-5, with TRBD2 identical over 7 bases. The CDR3 sequence is 14 residues long. Trimming cost V 2 bases and J 4 bases; bases outside gene matches: 5. Germline V CDR1 and CDR2: SGDLS, YYNGEE. The CDR3 protein is CASSVAGRGETQYF. The CDR3 DNA reads as TGTGCCAGCAGCGTCGCGGGGAGGGGAGAGACCCAGTACTTC.

This clonotype has at least ten counts. This chain links TRBV11-3 with TRBJ2-7; possibly TRBD2 for D (6 bases). V was trimmed by 0 bases and J by 5 bases, leaving 14 bases between them. The germline CDR1 and CDR2 sequences are SGHNT and YENEEA. CDR3 length: 15 amino acids. The CDR3 loop is CASSLDPTRGHEQYF. CDR3 coding DNA: TGTGCCAGCAGCTTAGATCCGACTAGAGGTCACGAGCAGTACTTC.

This clonotype showed up just a few times. This chain links TRBV7-9 with TRBJ2-7; perhaps TRBD1 as D (6 bases). From germline, CDR1 is SEHNR and CDR2 FQNEAQ (reference sequence). V was pared by 3 bases and J by 13 bases, with 13 bases between. The CDR3 has 11 residues. The CDR3 is CASSFGRDIYV. The CDR3 coding sequence is TGTGCCAGCAGCTTTGGCCGGGACATCTACGTC.

Ten or more counts support this clonotype. V and J are TRBV5-1 and TRBJ2-1; D is undetermined. CDR1 and CDR2 from the germline V gene are SGHRS and YFSETQ. The CDR3 is 15 residues long. V was clipped by 0 bases and J by 2 bases, with 9 bases between them. CDR3 region: CASSLAALTYNEQFF. The CDR3 DNA reads TGCGCCAGCAGCTTGGCGGCTTTGACCTACAATGAGCAGTTCTTC.

This clonotype was observed a few times. CDR3 sequence: CASADRGATNEKLFF. The DNA of the CDR3 is TGTGCCAGCGCAGACAGGGGTGCAACTAATGAAAAACTGTTTTTT. The J gene is TRBJ1-4, the V gene TRBV25-1; TRBD1 agrees at 8 bases. This CDR3 contains 15 residues. Per the germline V gene, CDR1 is MGHDK and CDR2 is SYGVNS. J gave up 0 bases and V 8 bases, and 5 bases lay outside the gene matches. Combining the CDR3 with reference TRBV25-1 and TRBJ1-4 gives the whole variable domain EADIYQTPRYLVIGTGKKITLECSQTMGHDKMYWYQQDPGMELHLIHYSYGVNSTEKGDLSSESTVSRIRTEHFPLTLESARPSHTSQYLCASADRGATNEKLFFGSGTQLSVL.

The chain links TRBV6-5 to TRBJ2-3, with 12 bases lining up with TRBD2. The CDR3 covers 17 residues. CDR1 is MNHEY, CDR2 SVGAGI, per germline. Trimming removed 4 bases from V and 6 bases from J; junction bases left unmatched: 11. The CDR3 DNA reads as TGTGCCAGCAGTTCCGAAATCCGCGGACTAGCGGGGGATACGCAGTATTTT. This translates into CASSSEIRGLAGDTQYF.

This chain uses TRBV7-3 with TRBJ1-6; perhaps TRBD1 as D (6 bases). Trimming removed 4 bases from V and 11 bases from J, with 12 bases in between. Germline values: CDR1 SGHTA, CDR2 FQGTGA. This CDR3 is built from 13 residues. CDR3 sequence: CASSSGGGPPLHF. CDR3 in DNA: TGTGCCAGCAGCTCAGGAGGGGGGCCACCCCTCCACTTT.

This rearrangement joins TRBV27 to TRBJ2-7; maybe TRBD1 (5 bases). Trimming cost V 5 bases and J 3 bases, with 17 bases left between them. CDR1 MNHEY and CDR2 SMNVEV come from the germline V gene (reference sequence). This CDR3 has 15 amino acids. The CDR3 coding sequence is TGTGCCAGCAGTCCCATGGACATTAGTTACTACGAGCAGTACTTC. The encoded protein is CASSPMDISYYEQYF.

This clonotype has just a few counts. This rearrangement joins TRBV19 to TRBJ2-6; D uncertain. CDR1 and CDR2 from the germline V gene are LNHDA and SQIVND (reference sequence). With 9 bases removed from V and 0 bases from J, the gap between germline ends came to 15 bases. The CDR3 covers 16 residues. The CDR3 protein is CASVPASASGANVLTF. CDR3 coding DNA: TGTGCCAGCGTCCCCGCAAGCGCCTCTGGGGCCAACGTCCTGACTTTC.

This clonotype showed up many times. V usage is TRBV7-3 and J usage is TRBJ2-3; 9 bases are a match to TRBD1. The germline V gene has CDR1 SGHTA and CDR2 FQGTGA. This CDR3 has 16 residues. After removal of 2 bases from V and 3 bases from J, the junction contained 6 bases not matched to a gene. As DNA, the CDR3 is TGTGCCAGCAGCTTACTGGGACAGGGAATTACAGATACGCAGTATTTT. This translates into CASSLLGQGITDTQYF.

This chain uses TRBV12-3 or TRBV12-4 with TRBJ2-3; D assignment may be TRBD1 or TRBD2 (7 bases each). The CDR3 extends over 15 amino acids. V was cut by 3 bases and J by 3 bases, with 13 bases left in between. CDR3 in DNA: TGTGCCAGCAGTTTTCCCCAGGGGGGGACAGATACGCAGTATTTT. Protein sequence: CASSFPQGGTDTQYF.

This chain connects TRBV12-3 or TRBV12-4 to TRBJ1-5; maybe TRBD1 (6 bases). The CDR3 has 15 residues. Trimming removed 5 bases from V and 2 bases from J, with 13 bases in between. This CDR3 is CASSEQGGGNQPQHF. CDR3 DNA: TGTGCCAGCAGTGAACAGGGAGGTGGCAATCAGCCCCAGCATTTT.

This clonotype was found a few times. The V call is TRBV7-9, the J call TRBJ2-1, with 7 bases aligning to TRBD1. Germline trimming cut 10 bases from V and 5 bases from J; bases unmatched to any gene: 5. Germline V CDR1 and CDR2: SEHNR, FQNEAQ (reference sequence). The CDR3 is made up of 12 amino acids. CDR3 bases: TGTGCCATCGGGACAGCCAACAATGAGCAGTTCTTC. Protein product: CAIGTANNEQFF.